These 15 T cell receptor beta chains were all obtained from the same sample, sequenced in a study of blood T cells in healthy people across ages. A second PCR, run for about 7 to 11 cycles, used a sample-barcoded 5' primer plus a J-beta primer mix. TCRdb independently ran MiXCR on the 5' RACE reads; one entry per CDR3 protein. The sample carries about 640,000 distinct CDR3 sequences, about 54% recorded once. Source material: blood. Receptors originate from a man aged 55 to 69 in good health.

This clonotype was counted between two and nine times. This chain joins TRBV5-1 and TRBJ1-2, with 7 bases fitting TRBD1. This CDR3 comprises 15 residues. Germline CDR1 SGHRS, CDR2 YFSETQ. With V trimmed by 3 bases and J by 8 bases, 13 bases remained unmatched. CDR3 coding DNA: TGCGCCAGCAGCTCCTCCCTGTACAGGGGTGAAGGCTACACCTTC. Residues: CASSSSLYRGEGYTF.

CDR3 residues: CASRNTGPYGYTF. In DNA, the CDR3 is TGTGCCAGCAGAAACACAGGGCCCTACGGCTACACCTTC. The rearrangement links TRBV6-1 to TRBJ1-2; maybe TRBD1 (6 bases). The length of the CDR3 is 13 residues. Deletions cut 6 bases from V and 8 bases from J, with 16 bases between. Germline V gene sequence: CDR1 MNHNS, CDR2 SASEGT.

The gene calls are TRBV20-1 and TRBJ2-7; 7 bases map to TRBD1. The CDR3 covers 14 residues. Germline CDR1 is DFQATT and CDR2 is SNEGSKA (reference sequence). The J segment lost 2 bases and the V segment lost 6 bases, leaving 10 bases of the junction unmatched. CDR3 coding DNA: TGCAGTGCAGCCCTACAGGGGTGGCCCTACGAGCAGTACTTC. Amino acids: CSAALQGWPYEQYF.

This clonotype was observed a handful of times. This chain links TRBV20-1 with TRBJ2-5; tentatively, D is TRBD1 (5 bases). Germline V lookup: CDR1 DFQATT, CDR2 SNEGSKA (reference sequence). The CDR3 consists of 15 residues. V dropped 0 bases and J dropped 0 bases, with 11 bases sitting between them. This CDR3 is CSARDLGRDQETQYF. DNA of the CDR3: TGCAGTGCTAGAGATTTAGGCAGGGACCAAGAGACCCAGTACTTC.

This clonotype has a single count. The genes are TRBV7-2 and TRBJ2-5, with 8 bases fitting TRBD1. The DNA end favors TRBJ2-7, so the J call may be wrong. Germline values: CDR1 SGHTA, CDR2 FQGNSA. The CDR3 loop spans 15 amino acids. The CDR3 DNA sequence: TGTGCCAGCAGCTTATCAGGGGGCGAAGCCTACGAGCAGTACTTC. Translated, it gives CASSLSGGEAYEQYF.

This clonotype was observed a few times. This chain joins TRBV15 and TRBJ1-2, with 8 bases aligning to TRBD1. This CDR3 spans 14 amino acids. Trimming at V came to 4 bases and at J to 6 bases, leaving 7 bases not matched to a gene. The V gene's germline CDR1 is LNHNV and CDR2 YYDKDF (reference sequence). CDR3 amino acids: CATSTRTGWNGYTF. The CDR3 DNA is TGTGCCACCAGCACCAGGACAGGGTGGAATGGCTACACCTTC.

In its sample, this clonotype was seen a few times. V and J are TRBV5-5 and TRBJ2-5; D possibly corresponds to TRBD2 (6 bases). CDR1 SGHKS and CDR2 YYEKEE come from the germline V gene (reference sequence). Trimming took off 2 bases at V and 7 bases at J, with 18 bases between the two ends. The CDR3 sequence is 15 residues long. In DNA form, the CDR3 reads TGTGCCAGCAGCTTCCAGGACGGAGGGAGAGGGACCCAGTACTTC. Protein product: CASSFQDGGRGTQYF.

This chain connects TRBV27 to TRBJ2-5; TRBD2 aligns across 12 bases. The trim removed 2 bases at V and 5 bases at J, leaving 3 bases unmatched. Germline values: CDR1 MNHEY, CDR2 SMNVEV (reference sequence). The CDR3 consists of 15 residues. Here the CDR3 reads CASSLLAGGTETQYF. In nucleotides, the CDR3 is TGTGCCAGCAGTTTACTAGCGGGGGGGACGGAGACCCAGTACTTC.

The chain is built from TRBV3-1 and TRBJ1-6, with TRBD1 as a possible D gene (5 bases). V lost 3 bases and J 0 bases, leaving 6 bases between the germline ends. This CDR3 comprises 15 residues. Germline V gene data show CDR1 as LGHDT and CDR2 as YNNKEL (reference sequence). The CDR3 DNA follows: TGTGCCAGCAGCCAGGGGCGCTCCTATAATTCACCCCTCCACTTT. Amino acid sequence: CASSQGRSYNSPLHF. Combining the CDR3 with reference TRBV3-1 and TRBJ1-6 gives the whole variable domain DTAVSQTPKYLVTQMGNDKSIKCEQNLGHDTMYWYKQDSKKFLKIMFSYNNKELIINETVPNRFSPKSPDKAHLNLHINSLELGDSAVYFCASSQGRSYNSPLHFGNGTRLTVT.

The chain carries TRBV7-8 and TRBJ2-7, with 11 positions matching TRBD2. Per germline, CDR1 SGHVS and CDR2 FQNEAQ. V lost 2 bases to trimming and J lost 0 bases; unmatched junction nucleotides: 12. The CDR3 sequence is 19 residues long. CDR3 DNA sequence: TGTGCCAGCAGCTTAACTCCCAGATCCGGGACTAGCGGCTCCTACGAGCAGTACTTC. It yields the protein CASSLTPRSGTSGSYEQYF.

The chain links TRBV10-3 to TRBJ2-5; 14 bases match TRBD2. V dropped 2 bases and J dropped 7; count of bases not matched to a gene: 6. This CDR3 is built from 16 residues. In germline, CDR1 is ENHRY, CDR2 SYGVKD. The CDR3 reads CAISENIGLAGGTQYF. Here the CDR3 DNA reads TGTGCCATCAGTGAGAATATTGGACTAGCGGGGGGGACCCAGTACTTC.

This clonotype occurred once. The gene calls are TRBV2 and TRBJ1-1; perhaps TRBD1 as D (6 bases). There are 16 residues in the CDR3. Germline V lookup: CDR1 SNHLY, CDR2 FYNNEI. The ends were cut back, 2 bases at V and 2 bases at J, with 15 bases in the middle. The CDR3 sequence: CASSEQGGAPNTEAFF. The DNA of the CDR3 is TGTGCCAGCAGTGAACAAGGGGGGGCCCCCAACACTGAAGCTTTCTTT.

The V gene is TRBV11-2, the J gene TRBJ2-7, with D possibly matching TRBD1 (5 bases). Matching the DNA end better, TRBJ2-5 makes the J call doubtful. The CDR3 length is 15 residues. Germline V gene lookup returns CDR1 SGHAT and CDR2 FQNNGV. CDR3 amino acids: CASSLGRAVGETQYF. For the CDR3, the DNA is TGTGCCAGCAGCTTAGGCAGGGCGGTGGGGGAGACCCAGTACTTC.

This clonotype was seen many times. The chain joins TRBV5-1 to TRBJ1-2, with 8 bases aligning to TRBD1. Trimming cost V 4 bases and J 0 bases; bases outside gene matches: 5. Germline values: CDR1 SGHRS, CDR2 YFSETQ. The CDR3 consists of 15 residues. The CDR3 region is CASSRDRGANYGYTF. In nucleotides, the CDR3 is TGCGCCAGCAGCCGCGACAGGGGCGCTAACTATGGCTACACCTTC.

V is TRBV9 and J is TRBJ2-5; D remains unclear. CDR1 SGDLS and CDR2 YYNGEE come from the germline V gene. CDR3 length equals 13 residues. The germline V and J ends were trimmed by 0 bases and 5 bases, with 8 bases remaining between them. The CDR3, as DNA: TGTGCCAGCAGCGTAGGGGCCCCGGAGACCCAGTACTTC. Protein: CASSVGAPETQYF.